This T cell receptor beta chain came from a study of T cells in Graves' hyperthyroidism and ophthalmopathy. Study observations and caveats: Ophthalmopathy stood apart from stable hyperthyroidism in a 13 V-J model.

The sample holds many counts of this clonotype. Its antigen remains unidentified. This CDR3 is built from 15 residues. V was pared by 4 bases and J by 4 bases, with 7 bases of the junction left unmatched. The germline V gene has CDR1 KGHDR and CDR2 SFDVKD. Enrolled ophthalmopathy patients presented with a Clinical Activity Score of at least 3, a NOSPECS grade of at least 4, and disease duration under 3 months. The TCR beta CDR3 regions underwent amplification using RNA transcripts as the source. Primed by the HTBI set, a first-round RT-PCR was run on the TCR CDR3. One entry per CDR3 protein, called by TCRdb with MiXCR from the multiplex PCR reads. This sample carries hundreds of thousands of distinct CDR3 sequences, roughly 20% of them seen once, and the ten largest clones take under 35%.

This receptor was taken from a man aged 25 to 45 with Graves' ophthalmopathy. The rearrangement joins TRBV24-1 to TRBJ1-1; TRBD1 aligns across 8 bases. Sequenced sample: blood. The CDR3 here is CATSDSRGLGTEAFF. Here the CDR3 DNA reads TGTGCCACCAGTGACTCCAGGGGGCTGGGCACTGAAGCTTTCTTT.